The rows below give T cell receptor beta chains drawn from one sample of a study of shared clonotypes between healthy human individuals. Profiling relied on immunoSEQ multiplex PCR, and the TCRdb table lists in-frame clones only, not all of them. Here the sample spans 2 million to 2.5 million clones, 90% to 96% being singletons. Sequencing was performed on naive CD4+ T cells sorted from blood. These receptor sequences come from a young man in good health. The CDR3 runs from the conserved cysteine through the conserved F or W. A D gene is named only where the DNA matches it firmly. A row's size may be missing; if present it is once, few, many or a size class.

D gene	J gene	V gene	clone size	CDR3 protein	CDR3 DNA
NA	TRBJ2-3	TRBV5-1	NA	CASSLEVWDTQYF	TGCGCCAGCAGCTTGGAGGTCTGGGATACGCAGTATTTT
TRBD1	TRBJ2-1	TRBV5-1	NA	CASSDRVSMGNEQFF	TGCGCCAGCAGCGACAGGGTGAGCATGGGGAATGAGCAGTTCTTC
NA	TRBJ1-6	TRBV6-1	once	CASSELNSPLHF	TGTGCCAGCAGTGAGCTGAATTCACCCCTCCACTTT
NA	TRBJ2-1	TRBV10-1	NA	CASIKRTGYNEQFF	TGCGCCAGCATTAAGCGGACTGGCTACAATGAGCAGTTCTTC
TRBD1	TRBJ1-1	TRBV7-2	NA	CASSTQTGGTEAFF	TGTGCCAGCAGCACCCAGACAGGGGGGACTGAAGCTTTCTTT
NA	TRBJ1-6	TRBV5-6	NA	CASSLGSTDVYNSPLHF	TGTGCCAGCAGCTTGGGTTCTACAGACGTCTATAATTCACCCCTCCACTTT
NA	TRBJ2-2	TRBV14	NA	CASSQIDWAGATGELFF	TGTGCCAGCAGCCAAATAGATTGGGCAGGGGCGACCGGGGAGCTGTTTTTT
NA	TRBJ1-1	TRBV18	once	CASSPVGVQGTEAFF	TGTGCCAGCTCACCAGTCGGGGTCCAGGGCACTGAAGCTTTCTTT
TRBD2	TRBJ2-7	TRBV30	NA	CAWGSGIQDEQYF	TGTGCCTGGGGTAGCGGGATACAAGACGAGCAGTACTTC
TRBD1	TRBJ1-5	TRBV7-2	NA	CASSSTVTGGGQPQHF	TGTGCCAGCAGCTCGACTGTGACAGGGGGCGGCCAGCCCCAGCATTTT
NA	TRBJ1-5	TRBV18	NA	CASSPGQYSNQPQHF	TGTGCCAGCTCACCCGGACAGTATAGCAATCAGCCCCAGCATTTT
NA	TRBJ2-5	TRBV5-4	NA	CASSPIGGGLQETQYF	TGTGCCAGCAGCCCGATTGGCGGGGGCCTACAAGAGACCCAGTACTTC
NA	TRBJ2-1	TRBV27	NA	CASNKGGGLSSYNEQFF	TGTGCCAGCAATAAGGGGGGAGGCCTGAGCTCCTACAATGAGCAGTTCTTC
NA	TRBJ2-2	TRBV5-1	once	CASSLGWEVNTGELFF	TGCGCCAGCAGCTTGGGCTGGGAGGTCAACACCGGGGAGCTGTTTTTT
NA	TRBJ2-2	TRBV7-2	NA	CASSPHRVTGELFF	TGTGCCAGCAGCCCACACAGGGTTACGGGGGAGCTGTTTTTT
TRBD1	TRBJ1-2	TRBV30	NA	CAWEPGQRGYGYTF	TGTGCCTGGGAGCCGGGACAGAGGGGATATGGCTACACCTTC
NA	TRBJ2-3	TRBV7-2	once	CASSLVGGGFTDTQYF	TGTGCCAGCAGCTTAGTGGGGGGTGGGTTCACAGATACGCAGTATTTT
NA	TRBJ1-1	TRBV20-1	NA	CSADLNTEAFF	TGCAGTGCAGATCTGAACACTGAAGCTTTCTTT
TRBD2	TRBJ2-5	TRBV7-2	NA	CASSLVGGAGEETQYF	TGTGCCAGCAGCTTAGTGGGTGGGGCGGGAGAAGAGACCCAGTACTTC
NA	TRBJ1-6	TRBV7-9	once	CASRTDRYNSPLHF	TGTGCCAGCAGGACCGACAGGTATAATTCACCCCTCCACTTT
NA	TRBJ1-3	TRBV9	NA	CASSVGQIYSGNTIYF	TGTGCCAGCAGCGTAGGGCAGATCTACTCTGGAAACACCATATATTTT
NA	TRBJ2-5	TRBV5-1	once	CASNSLGAQETQYF	TGCGCCAGCAATTCCTTAGGGGCCCAAGAGACCCAGTACTTC
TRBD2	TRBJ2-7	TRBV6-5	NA	CASSSSGGSYEQYF	TGTGCCAGCAGTTCTAGCGGGGGAAGCTACGAGCAGTACTTC
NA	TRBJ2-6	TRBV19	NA	CATQRSASGANVLTF	TGTGCCACCCAGAGATCGGCCTCTGGGGCCAACGTCCTGACTTTC
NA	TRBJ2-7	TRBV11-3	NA	CASSLGAAYEQYF	TGTGCCAGCAGCTTAGGGGCAGCCTACGAGCAGTACTTC
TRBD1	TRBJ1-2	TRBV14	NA	CASSRSAGGMYGYTF	TGTGCCAGCAGCCGGTCGGCAGGGGGGATGTATGGCTACACCTTC
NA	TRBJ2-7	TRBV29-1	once	CSTRAGVGSYEQYF	TGCAGCACCCGAGCAGGGGTCGGATCCTACGAGCAGTACTTC
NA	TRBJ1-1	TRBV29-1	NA	CSVASDLVNTEAFF	TGCAGCGTTGCATCGGACCTCGTGAATACTGAAGCTTTCTTT
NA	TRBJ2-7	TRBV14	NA	CASSPTGSYEQYF	TGTGCCAGCAGCCCGACAGGCTCCTACGAGCAGTACTTC
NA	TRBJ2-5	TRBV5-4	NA	CASSLGGRKGETQYF	TGTGCCAGCAGCTTGGGGGGTCGTAAGGGGGAGACCCAGTACTTC
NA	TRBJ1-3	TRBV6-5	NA	CASSYSLGNTIYF	TGTGCCAGCAGTTACTCTCTAGGAAACACCATATATTTT
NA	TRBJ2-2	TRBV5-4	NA	CASSLAGLNTGELFF	TGTGCCAGCAGCTTGGCAGGCTTGAACACCGGGGAGCTGTTTTTT
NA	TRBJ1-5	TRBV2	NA	CASSEWARGDQPQHF	TGTGCCAGCAGTGAATGGGCACGGGGGGATCAGCCCCAGCATTTT
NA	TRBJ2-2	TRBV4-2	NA	CASSPDPGGNTGELFF	TGTGCCAGCAGCCCTGATCCCGGGGGGAACACCGGGGAGCTGTTTTTT
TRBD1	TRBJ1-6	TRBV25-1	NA	CASSDRTGVSPLHF	TGTGCCAGCAGTGATAGGACAGGGGTTTCACCCCTCCACTTT
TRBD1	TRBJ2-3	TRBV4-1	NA	CASSPEGQGYGDTQYF	TGCGCCAGCAGCCCAGAAGGACAGGGGTACGGAGATACGCAGTATTTT
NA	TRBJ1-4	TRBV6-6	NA	CASRQGDEKLFF	TGTGCCAGCAGGCAGGGAGATGAAAAACTGTTTTTT
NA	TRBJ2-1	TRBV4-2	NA	CASSQEGRSGRTNEQFF	TGTGCCAGCAGCCAAGAAGGGAGGAGCGGTAGGACAAATGAGCAGTTCTTC
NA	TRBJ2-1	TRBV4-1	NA	CASSQSQTYNEQFF	TGCGCCAGCAGCCAATCGCAGACCTACAATGAGCAGTTCTTC
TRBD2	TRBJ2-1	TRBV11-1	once	CASSLDGLAGSFEQFF	TGTGCCAGCAGCTTAGATGGACTAGCGGGGTCTTTCGAGCAGTTCTTC
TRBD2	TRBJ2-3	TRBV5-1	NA	CASSFSGIADTQYF	TGCGCCAGCAGCTTTAGCGGGATTGCAGATACGCAGTATTTT
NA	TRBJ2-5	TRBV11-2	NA	CASSLGGSGETQYF	TGTGCCAGCAGCTTAGGAGGGTCGGGAGAGACCCAGTACTTC
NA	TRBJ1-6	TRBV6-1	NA	CASNPGDYNSPLHF	TGTGCCAGCAACCCGGGAGACTATAATTCACCCCTCCACTTT